This T cell receptor beta chain is from a study of radiotherapy plus CTLA-4 blockade in lung cancer. Overall study context: Disease control was achieved by 31% of patients, and objective responses by over 15%.

It was focal radiation plus CTLA-4 blockade with ipilimumab that patients with chemo-refractory metastatic non-small-cell lung cancer received. Regarding the study as a whole: Response, reportedly, was best predicted by interferon-beta along with early blood T cell clone dynamics. Some TCR clones had been derived from tumors. These clones expanded in peripheral blood after radiotherapy plus ipilimumab.

The CDR3 is made up of 15 amino acids. From germline, CDR1 is MNHEY and CDR2 SMNVEV (reference sequence). The V and J ends lost 5 bases and 5 bases, in that order; junction bases with no gene match: 4. About this clone: Its matching antigen is unknown.

Sequencing used immunoSEQ multiplex PCR; TCRdb keeps in-frame clones, though not all of them. Among 75,000 to 95,000 clones listed, roughly 85% were seen once. This chain joins TRBV27 and TRBJ1-5; the match to TRBD1 covers 12 bases. This clonotype was obtained from a human donor with non-small cell lung cancer that progressed on radiotherapy plus ipilimumab. Source: peripheral blood, taken from a patient treated with radiotherapy plus ipilimumab. The CDR3 DNA reads TGTGCCAGCAGTGGGGGACAGGGGGCCCATCAGCCCCAGCATTTT. This codes for CASSGGQGAHQPQHF.